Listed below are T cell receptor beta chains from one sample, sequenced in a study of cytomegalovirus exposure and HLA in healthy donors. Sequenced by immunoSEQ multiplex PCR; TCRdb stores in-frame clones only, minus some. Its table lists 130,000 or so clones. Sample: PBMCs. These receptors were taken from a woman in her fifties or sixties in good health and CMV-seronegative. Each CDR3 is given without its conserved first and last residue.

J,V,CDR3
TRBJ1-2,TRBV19,ASPGTGGWNYGYT
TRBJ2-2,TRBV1,TSCDLAGVSGELF
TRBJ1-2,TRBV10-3,AISDGDGYT
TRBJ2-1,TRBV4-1,ASSLSSVEQF
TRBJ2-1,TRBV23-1,ATSPWGLGVGQF
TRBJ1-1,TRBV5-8,ASSLEPGTGGREAF
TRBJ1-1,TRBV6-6,ASSWTGTGKYPAF
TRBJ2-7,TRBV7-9,ASSPGQGSRNEQY
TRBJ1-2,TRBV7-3,ASSPDSNYGYT
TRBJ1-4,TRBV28,ASSLGTGGEKLF
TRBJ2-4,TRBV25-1,ASSDFKNIQY
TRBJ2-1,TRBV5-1,ASSNQAGTLNEQF
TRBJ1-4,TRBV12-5,ASGNPSGHTATNEKLF
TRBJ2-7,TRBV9,ASSVGDASSGTRSYEQY
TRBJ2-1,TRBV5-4,ASSLQGAIGNEQF
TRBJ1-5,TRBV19,ASSITGLGNQPQH
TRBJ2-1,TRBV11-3,ASSSGGTGTLYNEQF
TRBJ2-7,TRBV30,ACIQNSYEQY
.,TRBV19,ASSTRLMYEQY
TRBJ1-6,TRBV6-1,ASSVRGASYNSPLH
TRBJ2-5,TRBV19,ASTLHPQREGETQY
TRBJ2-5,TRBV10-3,AISASAGGQETQY
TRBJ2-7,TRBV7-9,ASSLPGNLYEQY
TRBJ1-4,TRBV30,AWSVWTVNEKLF
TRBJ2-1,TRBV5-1,ASSPRDRLINEQF
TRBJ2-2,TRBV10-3,AISPGLLNTGELF
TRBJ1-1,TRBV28,ASSGQQNTEAF
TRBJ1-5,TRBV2,ASNTQGLSNQPQH
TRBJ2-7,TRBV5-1,ASSSWTGGEQY
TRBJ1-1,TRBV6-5,ASSFGTANTEAF
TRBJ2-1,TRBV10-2,ATSLAGGYNEQF
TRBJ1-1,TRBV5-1,ASSLGPGTMNTEAF
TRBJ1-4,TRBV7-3,ASSPHHRGTTNEKLF
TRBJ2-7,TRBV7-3,ASSLSDGTRAGSIEQY
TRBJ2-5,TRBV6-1,ASNAGLAGGETQY
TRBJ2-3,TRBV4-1,ASSLEAGQGATDTQY
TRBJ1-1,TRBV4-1,ASSPSLFRNRRNTEAF
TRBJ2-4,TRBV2,ASIPVTQGSGVNIQY
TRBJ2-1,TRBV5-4,ASSFSGTSGREQF
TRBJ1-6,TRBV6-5,ASKKTGGNSPLH
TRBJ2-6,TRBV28,ASGARALISGANVLT
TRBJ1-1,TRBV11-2,ASSLDFAGWSTEAF
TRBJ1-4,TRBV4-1,ASSRPGTEDNEKLF
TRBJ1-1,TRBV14,ASSHYTWDRDSSTEAF
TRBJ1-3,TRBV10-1,ASSFGHHPGNTIY
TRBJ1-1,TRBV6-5,ASSRGHLNTEAF
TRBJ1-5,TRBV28,ASSFRTGSNHQPQH
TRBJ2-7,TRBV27,ASSPGLAGGTYEQY
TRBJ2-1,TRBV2,ASSEGLADYNEQF
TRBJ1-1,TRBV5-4,ASSLSGQGVEAF
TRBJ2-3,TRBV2,ASSATLAGAANTQY
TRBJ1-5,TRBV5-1,ASRTGTGGTEPQH
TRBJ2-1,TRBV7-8,ASSLVSLASGPYNEQF
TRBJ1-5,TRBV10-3,AIRPGEGHQPQH
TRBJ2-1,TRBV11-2,ASSLRRGGMYEQF
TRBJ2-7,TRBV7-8,ASSLTRESSYEQY
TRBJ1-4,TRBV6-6,ASSYSDRGEKLF
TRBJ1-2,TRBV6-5,ASSYLREARNYGYT
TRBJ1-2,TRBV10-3,AISSGQGAGYT